The entry below describes one T cell receptor (beta chain). What it binds is unknown. This sample is part of a study of PD-1 blockade in mismatch repair-deficient tumors. General study findings and limits: After pembrolizumab, tumor-resident clones rose rapidly, then generally contracted before radiologic responses.

TCRdb's table, derived via immunoSEQ multiplex PCR, lists solely in-frame clones and lacks some. The sample lists about 84,000 clones, about 84% occurring once. PCR or immunohistochemistry showed mismatch repair deficiency in every enrolled patient. Trimming cost V 8 bases and J 9 bases; bases outside gene matches: 12. Looked up from germline, CDR1 is SGHTA and CDR2 is FQGNSA. The CDR3 has 15 residues. This receptor was taken from an adult with mismatch repair-deficient cancer. The gene calls are TRBV7-2 and TRBJ2-1; 11 bases agree with TRBD2. The input for sequencing was peripheral blood, taken 12 weeks after starting pembrolizumab. The CDR3 protein is CASSPGGLAGGEQFF. CDR3 sequence (DNA): TGTGCCAGCTCTCCCGGGGGTCTAGCGGGAGGTGAGCAGTTCTTC.